The sequence of this TCR beta chain was determined in a study of T cell clonotyping in hematopoietic cell transplantation (dated by TCRdb to the early 2020s). The study in broad terms: Pretransplant samples from recipients were collected after cytoreduction. In the study, 135 blood samples were gathered from approximately 33 consecutive transplant recipients and their related donors. Recruitment of patients was conducted between late 2015 and January 2017, and follow-up was continued until late 2020 or death. The study at large found these results: Inverse Simpson Index values from donors and from recipients before transplant predicted broader TCR repertoire diversity after transplant. The sample size was limited, and CD4 and CD8 repertoire contributions could not be separated because cells were not sorted. Recipient TCR diversity fell after transplant, with pathologically expanded clonotypes rising progressively from day 30 to day 180. Recipient repertoires showed only a small fraction of overlap with donor repertoires, and over 95% appeared de novo at the given depth.

As concerns this clone: Its antigen remains undetermined. No base quality information exists; no much larger clone differs at one position.

The immunoSEQ assay, a bias-controlled multiplex PCR with V- and J-specific primers, was used to amplify TCR beta CDR3 regions from genomic DNA. A proprietary barcode and Illumina adapter sequences were added to the CDR3 amplicons in a second PCR step. An Illumina MiSeq instrument was used to sequence the CDR3 libraries. On the authors' methods: Export and quality control were done with immunoSEQ Analyzer 3.0, while downstream analyses used R Bioconductor and Immunarch. Only productive rearrangements in the normalized downsampled data set were used to calculate repertoire metrics. In the normalized cohort, clonotypes with more than 5 templates were defined as pathologically expanded. The Inverse Simpson Index was used to measure repertoire diversity. The non-normalized data set was used for CMV-specificity analyses so that all clonotypes could be captured. In its TCRdb copy, this immuneACCESS table keeps in-frame sequences only and misses some clones. Where compared with another copy, unresolved V genes explain less than half of these, and the others have no known cause. That table gives V, J and clone size, and the DNA gave D and trimming. The sample includes tens of thousands of clones, with about 85% observed a single time. Approximately 3% of the sample is taken by the ten largest.

The sample's time point label, decoded: recipient sample about 28 days before transplant, after cytoreduction. Blood from recipients was drawn roughly 28 days before transplant, then again at days 30, 100 and 180 after transplant. Using Nuclei Lysis Solution, genomic DNA was extracted from unfractionated peripheral blood mononuclear cells that were either fresh or cryopreserved. Sequences SGHNT (CDR1) and YENEEA (CDR2) are obtained from the germline V gene. Inclusive of the bounding cysteine and phenylalanine, the CDR3 is 12 residues long. The CDR3 DNA has 36 bases and is translated from base 1. The junction shows trimming of 1 base on V and 11 bases on J, plus 6 bases between the germline ends.

This clonotype was sampled from a man in his sixties with acute myeloid leukemia. Some clones in this sample may be carry-over from other donors' samples. Sequenced material: peripheral blood mononuclear cells, taken before stem cell transplant. The chain was built from TRBV11-3 and TRBJ1-6; a confident D gene designation cannot be given. Here is the DNA: TGTGCCAGCAGCTTAGGCAGGCCACCCCTCCACTTT. The translation is CASSLGRPPLHF.